Shown below are 6 T cell receptor beta chains from a single sample sequenced in a study of blood T cell repertoires in COVID-19 (dated by TCRdb to 2020 to 2022). The method behind the library was the immunoSEQ multiplex PCR assay. In its TCRdb copy, this immuneACCESS table keeps in-frame sequences only and misses some clones. Where compared with another copy, unresolved V genes explain less than half of these, and the others have no known cause. Counted in this sample were about 130,000 clones; 88% of them appeared once. In total, the top ten clones hold more than 2% of the sample. Material: peripheral blood. These receptors all come from a man in his 70s with active COVID-19.

This chain links TRBV2 with TRBJ1-1; D possibly corresponds to TRBD1 (5 bases). The germline V gene has CDR1 SNHLY and CDR2 FYNNEI. The CDR3 sequence is 14 residues long. Trimming pared 6 bases from V and 2 bases from J, leaving 13 bases between. DNA of the CDR3: TGTGCCAGCAGACCCTGGACATCCAACACTGAAGCTTTCTTT. This gives the protein CASRPWTSNTEAFF. Filled out from reference TRBV2 and TRBJ1-1, the complete variable domain reads EPEVTQTPSHQVTQMGQEVILRCVPISNHLYFYWYRQILGQKVEFLVSFYNNEISEKSEIFDDQFSVERPDGSNFTLKIRSTKLEDSAMYFCASRPWTSNTEAFFGQGTRLTVV.

This clone turned up a few times. This CDR3 is CATSREGTGRGQPQHF. In DNA form, the CDR3 reads TGTGCCACCAGCAGAGAGGGGACAGGGAGGGGACAGCCCCAGCATTTT. V and J are TRBV15 and TRBJ1-5; TRBD1 matches 9 bases. The germline gives CDR1 LNHNV, CDR2 YYDKDF (reference sequence). The CDR3 is 16 residues long. After removal of 0 bases from V and 7 bases from J, the junction contained 7 bases not matched to a gene.

The chain has TRBV19 and TRBJ2-1; D possibly corresponds to TRBD1 (5 bases). Germline CDR1 reads LNHDA; CDR2 reads SQIVND (reference sequence). The V end was cut by 4 bases, the J end by 10 bases, with 11 bases between. CDR3 length: 12 amino acids. As DNA, the CDR3 is TGTGCCAGTAGTACCCAGGGCTACGAGCAGTTCTTC. It yields the protein CASSTQGYEQFF. Full variable domain (rest looked up from reference TRBV19 and TRBJ2-1): DGGITQSPKYLFRKEGQNVTLSCEQNLNHDAMYWYRQDPGQGLRLIYYSQIVNDFQKGDIAEGYSVSREKKESFPLTVTSAQKNPTAFYLCASSTQGYEQFFGPGTRLTVL.

CDR3 in amino acids: CASRWEGMTEAFF. CDR3 bases: TGTGCCAGCAGATGGGAGGGGATGACTGAAGCTTTCTTT. This chain links TRBV2 with TRBJ1-1, with a weak D call TRBD1 (5 bases). The CDR3 is 13 residues long. V was shortened by 6 bases and J by 5 bases, with 13 bases between the two germline ends. Per germline, CDR1 SNHLY and CDR2 FYNNEI.

The chain combines TRBV25-1 with TRBJ2-7; D possibly corresponds to TRBD2 (7 bases). CDR3 length: 14 residues. The germline V gene has CDR1 MGHDK and CDR2 SYGVNS. The germline V and J ends were trimmed by 2 bases and 3 bases, with 11 bases remaining between them. As DNA, the CDR3 is TGTGCCAGCAGTGAAGGGGGCGGGAGCTACGAGCAGTACTTC. Encoded protein: CASSEGGGSYEQYF.

This chain uses TRBV29-1 with TRBJ2-2; maybe TRBD1 (5 bases). This CDR3 comprises 11 residues. Germline V gene data show CDR1 as SQVTM and CDR2 as ANQGSEA. CDR3 nucleotide sequence: TGCAGAAAGAACAGGCCCGGGGAGCTGTTTTTT. Amino acid sequence: CRKNRPGELFF.